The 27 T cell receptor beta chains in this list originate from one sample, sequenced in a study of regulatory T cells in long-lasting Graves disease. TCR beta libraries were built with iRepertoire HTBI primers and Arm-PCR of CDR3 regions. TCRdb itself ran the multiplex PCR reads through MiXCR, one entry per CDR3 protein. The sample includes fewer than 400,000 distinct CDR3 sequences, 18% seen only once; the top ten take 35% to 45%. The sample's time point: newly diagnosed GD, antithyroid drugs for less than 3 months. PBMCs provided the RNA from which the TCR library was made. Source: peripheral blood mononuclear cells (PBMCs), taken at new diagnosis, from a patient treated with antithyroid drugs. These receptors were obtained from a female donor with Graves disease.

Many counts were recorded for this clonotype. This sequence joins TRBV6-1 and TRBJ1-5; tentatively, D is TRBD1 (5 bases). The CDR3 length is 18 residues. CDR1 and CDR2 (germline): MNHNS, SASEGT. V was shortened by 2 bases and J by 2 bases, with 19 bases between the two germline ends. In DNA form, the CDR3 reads TGTGCCAGCAGTGAACCCACCGGGAGGGACGTAGGCAATCAGCCCCAGCATTTT. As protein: CASSEPTGRDVGNQPQHF.

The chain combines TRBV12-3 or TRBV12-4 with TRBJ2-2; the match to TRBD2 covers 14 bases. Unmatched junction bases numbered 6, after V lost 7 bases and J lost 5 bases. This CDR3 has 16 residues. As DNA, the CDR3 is TGTGCCAGCACCGGACTAGCGGGAGGCTTGACCGGGGAGCTGTTTTTT. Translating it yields CASTGLAGGLTGELFF.

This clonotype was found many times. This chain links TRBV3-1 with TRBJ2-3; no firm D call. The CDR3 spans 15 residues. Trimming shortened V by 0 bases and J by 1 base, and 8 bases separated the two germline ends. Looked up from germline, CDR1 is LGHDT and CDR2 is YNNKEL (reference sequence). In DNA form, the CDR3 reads TGTGCCAGCAGCCAAGATGAAAGGGGCACAGATACGCAGTATTTT. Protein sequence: CASSQDERGTDTQYF.

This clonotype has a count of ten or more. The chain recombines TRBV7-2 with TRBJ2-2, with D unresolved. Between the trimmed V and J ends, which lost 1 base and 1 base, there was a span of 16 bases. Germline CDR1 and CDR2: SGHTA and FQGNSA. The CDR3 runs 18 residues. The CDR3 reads CASSLGWGGKGNTGELFF. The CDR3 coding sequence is TGTGCCAGCAGCTTAGGCTGGGGTGGGAAGGGGAACACCGGGGAGCTGTTTTTT.

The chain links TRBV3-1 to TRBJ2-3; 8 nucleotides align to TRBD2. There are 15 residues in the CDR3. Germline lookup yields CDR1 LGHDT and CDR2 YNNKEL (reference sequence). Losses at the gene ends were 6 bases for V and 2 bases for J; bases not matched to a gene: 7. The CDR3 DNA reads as TGTGCCAGCAGGCCAACGGGAGGGCCCACAGATACGCAGTATTTT. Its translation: CASRPTGGPTDTQYF.

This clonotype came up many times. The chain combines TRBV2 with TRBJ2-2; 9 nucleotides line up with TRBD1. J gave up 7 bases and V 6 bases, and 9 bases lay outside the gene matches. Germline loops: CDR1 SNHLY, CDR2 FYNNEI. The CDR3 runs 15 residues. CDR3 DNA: TGTGCCAGCAGATTGGACAGGGGTGTTGGCGGGGAGCTGTTTTTT. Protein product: CASRLDRGVGGELFF. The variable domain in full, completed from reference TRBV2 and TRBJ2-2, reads EPEVTQTPSHQVTQMGQEVILRCVPISNHLYFYWYRQILGQKVEFLVSFYNNEISEKSEIFDDQFSVERPDGSNFTLKIRSTKLEDSAMYFCASRLDRGVGGELFFGEGSRLTVL.

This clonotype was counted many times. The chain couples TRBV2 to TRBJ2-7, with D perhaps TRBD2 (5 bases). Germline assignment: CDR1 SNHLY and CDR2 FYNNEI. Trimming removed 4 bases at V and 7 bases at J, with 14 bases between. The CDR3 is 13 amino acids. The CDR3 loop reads CASSVERPGEQYF. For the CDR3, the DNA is TGTGCCAGCAGTGTCGAGAGGCCGGGGGAGCAGTACTTC.

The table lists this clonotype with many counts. This CDR3 is CAISEPGQVAYEQYF. The DNA of the CDR3 is TGTGCCATCAGTGAGCCGGGACAGGTCGCCTACGAGCAGTACTTC. V and J are TRBV10-3 and TRBJ2-7, with 8 bases identical to TRBD1. Trimming at V came to 2 bases and at J to 2 bases, leaving 5 bases not matched to a gene. The V gene's germline CDR1 is ENHRY and CDR2 SYGVKD. The CDR3 spans 15 residues.

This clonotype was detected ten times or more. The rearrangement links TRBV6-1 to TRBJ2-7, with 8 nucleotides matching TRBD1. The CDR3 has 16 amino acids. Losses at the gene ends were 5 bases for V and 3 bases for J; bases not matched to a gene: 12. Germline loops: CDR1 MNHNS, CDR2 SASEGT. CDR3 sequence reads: CASSQPRTGTLYEQYF. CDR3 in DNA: TGTGCCAGCAGTCAGCCACGGACAGGGACGCTCTACGAGCAGTACTTC.

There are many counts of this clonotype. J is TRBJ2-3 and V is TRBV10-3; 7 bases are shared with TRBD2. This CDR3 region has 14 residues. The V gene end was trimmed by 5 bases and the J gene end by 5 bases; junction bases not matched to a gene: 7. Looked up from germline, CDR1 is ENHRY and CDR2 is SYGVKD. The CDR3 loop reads CAISSSGFEDTQYF. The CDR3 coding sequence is TGTGCCATCAGTTCTAGCGGATTCGAAGATACGCAGTATTTT.

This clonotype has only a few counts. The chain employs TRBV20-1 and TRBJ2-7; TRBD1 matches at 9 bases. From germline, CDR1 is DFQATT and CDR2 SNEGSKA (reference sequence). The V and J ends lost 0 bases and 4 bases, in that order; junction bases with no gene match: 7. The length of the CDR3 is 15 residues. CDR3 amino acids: CSARDPGTGKYEQYF. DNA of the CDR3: TGCAGTGCTAGAGACCCCGGGACAGGGAAATACGAGCAGTACTTC.

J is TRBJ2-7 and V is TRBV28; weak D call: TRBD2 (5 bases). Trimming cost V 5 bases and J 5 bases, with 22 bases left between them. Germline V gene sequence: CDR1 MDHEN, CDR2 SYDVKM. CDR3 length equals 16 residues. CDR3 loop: CASSPPPGKDVDEQYF. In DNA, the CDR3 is TGTGCCAGCAGTCCTCCCCCCGGGAAGGACGTCGACGAGCAGTACTTC.

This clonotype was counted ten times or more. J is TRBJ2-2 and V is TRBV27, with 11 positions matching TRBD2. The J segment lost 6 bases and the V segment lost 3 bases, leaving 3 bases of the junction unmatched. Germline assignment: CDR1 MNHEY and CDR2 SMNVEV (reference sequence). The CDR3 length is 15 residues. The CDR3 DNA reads TGTGCCAGCAGTTTTAGCGGGAGGGCATCCGGGGAGCTGTTTTTT. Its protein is CASSFSGRASGELFF.

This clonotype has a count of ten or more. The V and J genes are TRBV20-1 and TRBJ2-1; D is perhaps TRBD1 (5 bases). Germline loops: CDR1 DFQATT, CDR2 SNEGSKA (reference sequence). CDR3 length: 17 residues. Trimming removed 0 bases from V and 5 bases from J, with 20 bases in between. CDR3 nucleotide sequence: TGCAGTGCTAGAGATTTTCGGCCAGGGCCATGGGACAATGAGCAGTTCTTC. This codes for CSARDFRPGPWDNEQFF.

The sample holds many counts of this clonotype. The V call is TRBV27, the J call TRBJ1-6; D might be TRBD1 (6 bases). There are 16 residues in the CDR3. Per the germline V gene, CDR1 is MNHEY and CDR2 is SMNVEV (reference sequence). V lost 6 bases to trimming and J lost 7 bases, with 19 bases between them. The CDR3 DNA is TGTGCCAGCAGGGGGTGGGGGCGCCCGGGCAATTCACCCCTCCACTTT. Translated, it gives CASRGWGRPGNSPLHF.

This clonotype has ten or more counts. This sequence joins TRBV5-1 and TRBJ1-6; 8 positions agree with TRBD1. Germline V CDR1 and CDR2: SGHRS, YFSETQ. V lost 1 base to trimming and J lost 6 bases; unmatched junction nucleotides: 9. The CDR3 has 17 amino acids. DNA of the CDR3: TGCGCCAGCAGCTTGTGCGGACAGGGCCATCCTAATTCACCCCTCCACTTT. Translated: CASSLCGQGHPNSPLHF.

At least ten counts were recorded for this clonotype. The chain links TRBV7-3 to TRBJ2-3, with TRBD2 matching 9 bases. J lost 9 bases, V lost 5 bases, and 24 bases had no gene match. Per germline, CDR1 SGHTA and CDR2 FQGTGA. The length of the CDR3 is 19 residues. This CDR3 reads CASSPRLPRREGLVSTQYF. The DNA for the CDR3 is TGTGCCAGCAGCCCACGGCTACCTCGGCGGGAGGGCCTTGTAAGCACGCAGTATTTT. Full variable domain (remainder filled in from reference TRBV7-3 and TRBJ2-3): GAGVSQTPSNKVTEKGKYVELRCDPISGHTALYWYRQSLGQGPEFLIYFQGTGAADDSGLPNDRFFAVRPEGSVSTLKIQRTERGDSAVYLCASSPRLPRREGLVSTQYFGPGTRLTVL.

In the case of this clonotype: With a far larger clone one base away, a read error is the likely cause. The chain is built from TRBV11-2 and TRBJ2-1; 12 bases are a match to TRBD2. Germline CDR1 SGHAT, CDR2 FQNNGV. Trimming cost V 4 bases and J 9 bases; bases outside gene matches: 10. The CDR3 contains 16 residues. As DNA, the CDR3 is TGTGCCAGCAGCTCGATGACTAGCGGGAGATCCAGTGAGCAGTTCTTC. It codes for CASSSMTSGRSSEQFF.

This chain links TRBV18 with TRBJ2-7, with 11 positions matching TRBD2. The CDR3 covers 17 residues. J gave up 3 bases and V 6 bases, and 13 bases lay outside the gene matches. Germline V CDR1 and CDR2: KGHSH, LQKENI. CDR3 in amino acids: CASSPIGLGTSGYEQYF. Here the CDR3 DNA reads TGTGCCAGCTCGCCTATAGGATTAGGGACTAGCGGCTACGAGCAGTACTTC.

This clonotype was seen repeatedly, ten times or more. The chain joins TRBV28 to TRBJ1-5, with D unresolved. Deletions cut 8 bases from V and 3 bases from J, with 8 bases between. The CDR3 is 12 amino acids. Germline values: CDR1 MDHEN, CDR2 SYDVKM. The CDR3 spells CASEGSNQPQHF. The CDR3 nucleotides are TGTGCCAGCGAGGGCTCCAATCAGCCCCAGCATTTT.

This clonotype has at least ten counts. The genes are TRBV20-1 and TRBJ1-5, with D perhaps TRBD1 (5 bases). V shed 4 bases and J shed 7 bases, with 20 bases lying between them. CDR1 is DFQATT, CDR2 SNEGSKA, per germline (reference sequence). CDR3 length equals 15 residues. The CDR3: CSAIITPRGEQPQHF. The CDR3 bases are TGCAGTGCTATCATAACTCCCCGAGGGGAACAGCCCCAGCATTTT.

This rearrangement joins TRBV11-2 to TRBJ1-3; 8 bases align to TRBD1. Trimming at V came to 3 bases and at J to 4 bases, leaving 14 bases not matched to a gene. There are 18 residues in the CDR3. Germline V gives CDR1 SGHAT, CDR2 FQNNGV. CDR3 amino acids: CASSFITAGGYKGNTIYF. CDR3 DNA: TGTGCCAGCAGCTTTATCACAGCAGGGGGCTATAAGGGAAACACCATATATTTT.

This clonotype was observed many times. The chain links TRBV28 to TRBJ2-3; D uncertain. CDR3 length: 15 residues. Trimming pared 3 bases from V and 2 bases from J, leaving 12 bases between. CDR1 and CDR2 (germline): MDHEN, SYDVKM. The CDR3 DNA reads TGTGCCAGCAGTTTGTTGGTAGCCGTCACAGATACGCAGTATTTT. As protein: CASSLLVAVTDTQYF.

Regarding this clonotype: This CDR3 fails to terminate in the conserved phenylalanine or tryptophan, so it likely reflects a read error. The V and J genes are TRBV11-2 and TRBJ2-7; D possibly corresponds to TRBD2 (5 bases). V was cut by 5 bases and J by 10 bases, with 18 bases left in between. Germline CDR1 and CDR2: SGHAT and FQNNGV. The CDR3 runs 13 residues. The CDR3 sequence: CASSPARGGDQYL. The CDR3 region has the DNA TGTGCCAGCAGCCCAGCCCGAGGAGGCGATCAGTACCTC.

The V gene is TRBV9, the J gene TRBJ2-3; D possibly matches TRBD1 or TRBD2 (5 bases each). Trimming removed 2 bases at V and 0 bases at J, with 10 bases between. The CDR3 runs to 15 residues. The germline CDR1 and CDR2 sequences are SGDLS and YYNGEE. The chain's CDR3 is CASSVGTGSTDTQYF. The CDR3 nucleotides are TGTGCCAGCAGCGTCGGGACGGGTAGCACAGATACGCAGTATTTT.

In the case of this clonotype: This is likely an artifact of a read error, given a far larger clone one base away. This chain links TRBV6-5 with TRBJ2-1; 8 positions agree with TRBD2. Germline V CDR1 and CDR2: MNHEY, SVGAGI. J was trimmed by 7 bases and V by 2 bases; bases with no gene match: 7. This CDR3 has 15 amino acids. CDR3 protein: CASSYRASGPNEQFF. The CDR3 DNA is TGTGCCAGCAGTTACCGGGCTAGCGGGCCTAATGAGCAGTTCTTC.

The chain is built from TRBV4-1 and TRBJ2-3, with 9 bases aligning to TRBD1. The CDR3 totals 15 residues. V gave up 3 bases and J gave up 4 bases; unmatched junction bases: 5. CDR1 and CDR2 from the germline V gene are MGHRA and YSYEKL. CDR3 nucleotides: TGCGCCAGCAGCCACAGGGGACAGGGCTCAGATACGCAGTATTTT. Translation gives CASSHRGQGSDTQYF.